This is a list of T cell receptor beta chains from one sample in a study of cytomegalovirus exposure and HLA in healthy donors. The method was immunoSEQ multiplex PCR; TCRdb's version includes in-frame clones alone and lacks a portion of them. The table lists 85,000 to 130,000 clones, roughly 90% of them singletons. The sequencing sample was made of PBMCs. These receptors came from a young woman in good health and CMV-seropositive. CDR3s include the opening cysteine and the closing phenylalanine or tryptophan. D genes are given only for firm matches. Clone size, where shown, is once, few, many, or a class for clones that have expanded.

CDR3 protein: CASSLRDNSYEQYF; CDR3 DNA: TGTGCCAGCAGCTTAAGGGACAACTCCTACGAGCAGTACTTC; J gene: TRBJ2-7; clone size: -; V gene: TRBV7-8; D gene: -
CDR3 protein: CASSSGDVETQYF; CDR3 DNA: TGTGCCAGCAGTTCGGGGGACGTAGAGACCCAGTACTTC; J gene: TRBJ2-5; clone size: -; V gene: TRBV28; D gene: -
CDR3 protein: CASGQGANQETQYF; CDR3 DNA: TGTGCCAGCGGCCAAGGGGCGAATCAAGAGACCCAGTACTTC; J gene: TRBJ2-5; clone size: -; V gene: TRBV28; D gene: -
CDR3 protein: CASSFQGNGELFF; CDR3 DNA: TGTGCCAGCAGTTTTCAGGGAAACGGGGAGCTGTTTTTT; J gene: TRBJ2-2; clone size: -; V gene: TRBV28; D gene: -
CDR3 protein: CASTSQMRQPYNEQFF; CDR3 DNA: TGTGCCAGCACCTCGCAGATGAGACAGCCATACAATGAGCAGTTCTTC; J gene: TRBJ2-1; clone size: -; V gene: TRBV7-9; D gene: -
CDR3 protein: CASKGQRGAGVTDTQYF; CDR3 DNA: TGTGCCAGCAAAGGTCAGCGGGGGGCCGGCGTCACAGATACGCAGTATTTT; J gene: TRBJ2-3; clone size: -; V gene: TRBV12-1; D gene: -
CDR3 protein: CSVEDLEGFSEAFF; CDR3 DNA: TGCAGCGTTGAAGATTTGGAGGGATTTTCGGAAGCTTTCTTT; J gene: TRBJ1-1; clone size: -; V gene: TRBV29-1; D gene: -
CDR3 protein: CASSLVGGVNTEAFF; CDR3 DNA: TGTGCCAGCAGTTTAGTTGGAGGGGTGAACACTGAAGCTTTCTTT; J gene: TRBJ1-1; clone size: -; V gene: TRBV27; D gene: -
CDR3 protein: CASSQGTVSGNTIYF; CDR3 DNA: TGTGCCAGCAGCCAAGGCACGGTCTCTGGAAACACCATATATTTT; J gene: TRBJ1-3; clone size: -; V gene: TRBV4-2; D gene: -
CDR3 protein: CASSLPGQGNTGELFF; CDR3 DNA: TGTGCCAGCAGCTTGCCGGGACAGGGAAACACCGGGGAGCTGTTTTTT; J gene: TRBJ2-2; clone size: -; V gene: TRBV5-4; D gene: TRBD1
CDR3 protein: CASGSGVAAGELFF; CDR3 DNA: TGTGCCAGCGGTTCAGGGGTGGCGGCCGGGGAGCTGTTTTTT; J gene: TRBJ2-2; clone size: few; V gene: TRBV2; D gene: -
CDR3 protein: CASSVAAGGRETQYF; CDR3 DNA: TGTGCCAGCAGCGTAGCAGCGGGGGGAAGAGAGACCCAGTACTTC; J gene: TRBJ2-5; clone size: -; V gene: TRBV9; D gene: TRBD2
CDR3 protein: CASSAEWDRAYGYTF; CDR3 DNA: TGTGCCAGCAGCGCTGAGTGGGACAGGGCCTATGGCTACACCTTC; J gene: TRBJ1-2; clone size: -; V gene: TRBV7-2; D gene: TRBD1
CDR3 protein: CASSVAGKDTQYF; CDR3 DNA: TGTGCCAGCAGCGTAGCGGGGAAAGATACGCAGTATTTT; J gene: TRBJ2-3; clone size: -; V gene: TRBV9; D gene: -
CDR3 protein: CASRPGASLETQYF; CDR3 DNA: TGTGCCAGCCGCCCAGGGGCCTCTTTGGAGACCCAGTACTTC; J gene: TRBJ2-5; clone size: -; V gene: TRBV28; D gene: -
CDR3 protein: CASSSGSQPQHF; CDR3 DNA: TGTGCCAGCAGTTCGGGGTCTCAGCCCCAGCATTTT; J gene: TRBJ1-5; clone size: -; V gene: TRBV28; D gene: -
CDR3 protein: CASTLAAGTEAFF; CDR3 DNA: TGTGCCAGCACCCTCGCTGCGGGCACTGAAGCTTTCTTT; J gene: TRBJ1-1; clone size: -; V gene: TRBV28; D gene: -
CDR3 protein: CASSGGGGQPQHF; CDR3 DNA: TGTGCCAGTAGCGGGGGAGGGGGTCAGCCCCAGCATTTT; J gene: TRBJ1-5; clone size: -; V gene: TRBV19; D gene: -
CDR3 protein: CASSQGGLNTGELFF; CDR3 DNA: TGTGCCAGCAGTCAAGGAGGACTGAACACCGGGGAGCTGTTTTTT; J gene: TRBJ2-2; clone size: -; V gene: TRBV9; D gene: -
CDR3 protein: CASSSDWYTLGEQYF; CDR3 DNA: TGTGCCAGCAGCTCGGACTGGTACACTCTGGGCGAGCAGTACTTC; J gene: TRBJ2-7; clone size: -; V gene: TRBV5-8; D gene: -
CDR3 protein: CATSTGDRYNEQFF; CDR3 DNA: TGTGCCACCAGCACCGGCGACAGATACAATGAGCAGTTCTTC; J gene: TRBJ2-1; clone size: -; V gene: TRBV15; D gene: -
CDR3 protein: CASSIRGSGTDTQYF; CDR3 DNA: TGTGCCAGTAGTATACGGGGGTCTGGCACAGATACGCAGTATTTT; J gene: TRBJ2-3; clone size: -; V gene: TRBV19; D gene: -
CDR3 protein: CASSLSRQGGTQAFF; CDR3 DNA: TGTGCCAGCAGCTTATCCCGACAGGGCGGTACTCAAGCTTTCTTT; J gene: TRBJ1-1; clone size: once; V gene: TRBV7-9; D gene: TRBD1
CDR3 protein: CASRLGTGQPQHF; CDR3 DNA: TGTGCCAGCAGGCTAGGGACAGGTCAGCCCCAGCATTTT; J gene: TRBJ1-5; clone size: -; V gene: TRBV27; D gene: TRBD1
CDR3 protein: CASSRQGNTGELFF; CDR3 DNA: TGTGCCAGCAGTCGACAGGGAAACACCGGGGAGCTGTTTTTT; J gene: TRBJ2-2; clone size: -; V gene: TRBV6-5; D gene: TRBD1
CDR3 protein: CASSSDRGGEKLFF; CDR3 DNA: TGTGCCAGCAGCTCGGACAGGGGGGGGGAAAAACTGTTTTTT; J gene: TRBJ1-4; clone size: -; V gene: TRBV5-6; D gene: TRBD1
CDR3 protein: CASSQEGTGTGSEKLFF; CDR3 DNA: TGTGCCAGCAGCCAAGAGGGGACCGGGACAGGGAGCGAAAAACTGTTTTTT; J gene: TRBJ1-4; clone size: -; V gene: TRBV4-2; D gene: TRBD1
CDR3 protein: CSVISMRAEAFF; CDR3 DNA: TGCAGCGTAATTAGTATGAGGGCTGAAGCTTTCTTT; J gene: TRBJ1-1; clone size: -; V gene: TRBV29-1; D gene: -
CDR3 protein: CSVEGWKVFVGDRAQETQYF; CDR3 DNA: TGCAGCGTTGAAGGATGGAAAGTATTCGTCGGGGACAGAGCTCAAGAGACCCAGTACTTC; J gene: TRBJ2-5; clone size: -; V gene: TRBV29-1; D gene: TRBD1
CDR3 protein: CASSQSTGQPQHF; CDR3 DNA: TGCGCCAGCAGTCAATCGACTGGACAGCCCCAGCATTTT; J gene: TRBJ1-5; clone size: -; V gene: TRBV23-1; D gene: -
CDR3 protein: CASSPRLSDTEAFF; CDR3 DNA: TGCGCCAGCAGCCCCAGGCTATCCGACACTGAAGCTTTCTTT; J gene: TRBJ1-1; clone size: -; V gene: TRBV5-1; D gene: -
CDR3 protein: CASSQRTGAGTEAFF; CDR3 DNA: TGTGCCAGCAGCCAGCGAACAGGGGCGGGGACTGAAGCTTTCTTT; J gene: TRBJ1-1; clone size: -; V gene: TRBV11-2; D gene: TRBD1
CDR3 protein: CASSYIRAGGTDTQYF; CDR3 DNA: TGTGCCAGCAGTTATATCCGAGCGGGAGGCACAGATACGCAGTATTTT; J gene: TRBJ2-3; clone size: -; V gene: TRBV6-6; D gene: TRBD2
CDR3 protein: CASSSTSGGTYNEQFF; CDR3 DNA: TGTGCCAGCTCATCCACTAGCGGGGGGACATACAATGAGCAGTTCTTC; J gene: TRBJ2-1; clone size: -; V gene: TRBV18; D gene: TRBD2
CDR3 protein: CTSSRFQGQFSMDWEKLFF; CDR3 DNA: TGCACCAGCAGCCGTTTCCAGGGACAGTTCTCTATGGATTGGGAAAAACTGTTTTTT; J gene: TRBJ1-4; clone size: -; V gene: TRBV1; D gene: -
CDR3 protein: CASLRGNTDTQYF; CDR3 DNA: TGTGCCAGCCTGAGGGGGAACACAGATACGCAGTATTTT; J gene: TRBJ2-3; clone size: -; V gene: TRBV7-9; D gene: -